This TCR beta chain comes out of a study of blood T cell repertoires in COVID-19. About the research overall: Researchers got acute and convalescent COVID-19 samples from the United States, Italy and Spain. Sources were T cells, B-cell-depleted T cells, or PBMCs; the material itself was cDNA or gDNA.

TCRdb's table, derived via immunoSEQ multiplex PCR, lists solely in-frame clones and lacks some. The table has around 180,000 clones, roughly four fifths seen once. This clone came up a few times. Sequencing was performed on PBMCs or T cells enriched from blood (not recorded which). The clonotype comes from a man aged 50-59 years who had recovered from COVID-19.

CDR3 DNA: TGCGCCAGCATGATTAGCGGGTATCGCACAGATACGCAGTATTTT. Translation: CASMISGYRTDTQYF. V and J are TRBV5-1 and TRBJ2-3, with 7 bases that match TRBD2. Trimming cost V 6 bases and J 1 base; bases outside gene matches: 8. Germline V gene lookup returns CDR1 SGHRS and CDR2 YFSETQ. The CDR3 extends over 15 amino acids.